The 21 T cell receptor beta chains listed next were all sequenced from one sample in a study of T cells of healthy individuals. In TCRdb, the 5' RACE reads were re-called with MiXCR into one record per CDR3 protein. The sample holds about 96,000 distinct CDR3 sequences, approximately 16% seen once. These receptor sequences come from a human donor in good health.

This clonotype showed up just a few times. The rearrangement joins TRBV6-5 to TRBJ1-2; tentatively, D is TRBD1 (5 bases). The CDR3 runs 14 residues. V was pared by 0 bases and J by 4 bases, with 9 bases between. The germline CDR1 and CDR2 sequences are MNHEY and SVGAGI. This chain's CDR3 is CASSYSGGTYGYTF. CDR3 bases: TGTGCCAGCAGTTACTCCGGGGGGACCTATGGCTACACCTTC.

This clonotype was counted ten times or more. The chain carries TRBV7-9 and TRBJ2-7; maybe TRBD2 (5 bases). Trimming took off 3 bases at V and 3 bases at J, with 12 bases between the two ends. Per the germline V gene, CDR1 is SEHNR and CDR2 is FQNEAQ (reference sequence). This CDR3 has 14 residues. CDR3 sequence: CASSLTNSNYEQYF. CDR3 DNA: TGTGCCAGCAGCTTGACTAACTCCAACTACGAGCAGTACTTC.

This clonotype was seen only a few times. This chain links TRBV7-3 with TRBJ2-4, with 9 bases lining up with TRBD1. The ends lost 6 bases at V and 1 base at J; junction bases unmatched: 16. This CDR3 is built from 19 residues. The V gene's germline CDR1 is SGHTA and CDR2 FQGTGA. CDR3: CASSSPSRDRAFAKNIQYF. The DNA of the CDR3 is TGTGCCAGCAGTTCTCCCTCCCGGGACAGGGCCTTTGCCAAAAACATTCAGTACTTC.

The table lists this clonotype with a few counts. The chain carries TRBV9 and TRBJ2-1, with 7 bases that match TRBD2. The V gene end was trimmed by 0 bases and the J gene end by 2 bases; junction bases not matched to a gene: 5. CDR3 length: 16 amino acids. The germline V gene has CDR1 SGDLS and CDR2 YYNGEE. The CDR3 nucleotides read TGTGCCAGCAGCGTAGGAGAGGGAGGGACCTACAATGAGCAGTTCTTC. It codes for CASSVGEGGTYNEQFF.

This clonotype was seen a few times. The V gene is TRBV5-5, the J gene TRBJ2-4, with a possible D match to TRBD1 (5 bases). The CDR3 is made up of 13 amino acids. CDR1 is SGHKS and CDR2 is YYEKEE in the germline V gene (reference sequence). The V end lost 0 bases, the J end lost 7 bases, and 8 bases lay between the germline ends. CDR3 residues: CASSLGAGNIQYF. The CDR3 DNA follows: TGTGCCAGCAGCTTGGGGGCAGGGAACATTCAGTACTTC.

This chain links TRBV27 with TRBJ1-5; TRBD1 matches at 7 bases. V was clipped by 6 bases and J by 3 bases; unmatched bases: 8. CDR1 and CDR2 (germline): MNHEY, SMNVEV (reference sequence). The CDR3 sequence is 15 residues long. For the CDR3, the DNA is TGTGCCAGCAGGTCCGGGACAGCTTCCAATCAGCCCCAGCATTTT. Its translation: CASRSGTASNQPQHF.

This clonotype was seen only a few times. The chain uses TRBV20-1 and TRBJ2-1; 16 nucleotides agree with TRBD2. CDR3 length equals 12 residues. Germline-derived CDR1 and CDR2 are DFQATT and SNEGSKA (reference sequence). The chain's CDR3 is CRGLAGGNEQFF. The CDR3 DNA sequence: TGCAGGGGACTAGCGGGGGGGAATGAGCAGTTCTTC.

The rearrangement uses TRBV24-1 and TRBJ2-2; D is uncertain. The CDR3 covers 15 residues. CDR1 and CDR2 (germline): KGHDR, SFDVKD. Trimming shortened V by 0 bases and J by 3 bases, and 7 bases separated the two germline ends. The CDR3 region has the DNA TGTGCCACCAGTGATTTGAGCAGATACACCGGGGAGCTGTTTTTT. Translated, it gives CATSDLSRYTGELFF.

This clonotype has just a few counts. The V and J genes are TRBV28 and TRBJ1-5; TRBD1 might be the D (5 bases). The CDR3 covers 18 residues. The V gene's germline CDR1 is MDHEN and CDR2 SYDVKM. Trimming took off 6 bases at V and 0 bases at J, with 21 bases between the two ends. CDR3: CASRVLRSAGHSNQPQHF. The DNA of the CDR3 is TGTGCCAGCAGGGTACTAAGGAGCGCAGGACATAGCAATCAGCCCCAGCATTTT.

This clonotype appeared many times. The V gene is TRBV9, the J gene TRBJ2-5, with D maybe TRBD2 (6 bases). The ends were cut back, 2 bases at V and 4 bases at J, with 15 bases in the middle. CDR3 size: 15 residues. Germline CDR1 reads SGDLS; CDR2 reads YYNGEE. CDR3 nucleotide sequence: TGTGCCAGCAGCGTCACCGGGAGCTCGGTAGAGACCCAGTACTTC. Translation gives CASSVTGSSVETQYF.

The table lists this clonotype with a few counts. The chain carries TRBV11-3 and TRBJ2-1; D unclear. Germline V lookup: CDR1 SGHNT, CDR2 YENEEA. The ends were cut back, 8 bases at V and 7 bases at J, with 15 bases in the middle. The CDR3 contains 13 residues. For the CDR3, the DNA is TGTGCCAGCGGCAGAGCCACCTTGAATGAGCAGTTCTTC. Protein: CASGRATLNEQFF.

This clonotype was detected ten times or more. DNA for the CDR3: TGTGCCAGCACCCGGGACTACAATGAGCAGTTCTTC. Its translation is CASTRDYNEQFF. The gene calls are TRBV2 and TRBJ2-1; D may be TRBD2 (5 bases). The CDR3 has 12 amino acids. Germline-derived CDR1 and CDR2 are SNHLY and FYNNEI. V was shortened by 7 bases and J by 3 bases, with 7 bases between the two germline ends.

There are many counts of this clonotype. The genes are TRBV4-2 and TRBJ1-2; 7 bases align to TRBD1. CDR1 is LGHNA and CDR2 is YNFKEQ in the germline V gene. This CDR3 region has 13 residues. Trimming took 3 bases from V and 5 from J; bases not matched to a gene: 3. CDR3 coding DNA: TGTGCCAGCAGCCACGGACAGGTTTATGGCTACACCTTC. Translating it yields CASSHGQVYGYTF.

V usage is TRBV20-1 and J usage is TRBJ1-1; possible D gene TRBD1, 5 bases. Trimming took off 7 bases at V and 7 bases at J, with 16 bases between the two ends. Germline V gene lookup returns CDR1 DFQATT and CDR2 SNEGSKA (reference sequence). This CDR3 is 12 amino acids long. CDR3 protein: CSGRQGEGEAFF. The CDR3 bases are TGCAGTGGTCGGCAGGGAGAAGGTGAAGCTTTCTTT.

This clonotype has at least ten counts. The chain employs TRBV23-1 and TRBJ1-5; 9 nucleotides align to TRBD1. TRBV23-1 carries the ORF label, with uncertain function. Unmatched junction bases numbered 1, after V lost 2 bases and J lost 5 bases. The CDR3 loop spans 14 amino acids. The CDR3 DNA reads TGCGCCAGCAGTCAAGGACAGGGGCATCAGCCCCAGCATTTT. This encodes CASSQGQGHQPQHF.

The rearrangement joins TRBV5-1 to TRBJ1-1, with D unclear. Trimming took off 4 bases at V and 5 bases at J, with 15 bases between the two ends. In germline, CDR1 is SGHRS, CDR2 YFSETQ. CDR3 size: 14 residues. The CDR3: CASSHDLLTTEAFF. CDR3 sequence (DNA): TGCGCCAGCAGCCACGATCTGTTGACGACTGAAGCTTTCTTT.

This clonotype was detected many times. The chain carries TRBV28 and TRBJ2-3, with 9 positions matching TRBD2. The junction had 1 base not matched to a gene; V was cut back by 2 bases and J by 1 base. Germline V gene lookup returns CDR1 MDHEN and CDR2 SYDVKM. The CDR3 extends over 15 amino acids. In DNA, the CDR3 is TGTGCCAGCAGTTTAGCGGGAGGGGGCACAGATACGCAGTATTTT. This encodes CASSLAGGGTDTQYF. Based on the CDR3 plus reference TRBV28 and TRBJ2-3, the full variable domain is DVKVTQSSRYLVKRTGEKVFLECVQDMDHENMFWYRQDPGLGLRLIYFSYDVKMKEKGDIPEGYSVSREKKERFSLILESASTNQTSMYLCASSLAGGGTDTQYFGPGTRLTVL.

This rearrangement joins TRBV15 to TRBJ2-1, with a weak D call TRBD2 (6 bases). Trimming pared 0 bases from V and 8 bases from J, leaving 8 bases between. The length of the CDR3 is 13 residues. Germline V gives CDR1 LNHNV, CDR2 YYDKDF (reference sequence). CDR3 region: CATSRDWGDEQFF. Here the CDR3 DNA reads TGTGCCACCAGCAGAGATTGGGGGGATGAGCAGTTCTTC.

The chain employs TRBV10-3 and TRBJ2-5; no clear D gene. V gave up 6 bases and J gave up 4 bases, with 9 bases separating them. The germline V gene encodes CDR1 ENHRY and CDR2 SYGVKD. The CDR3 loop spans 12 amino acids. The CDR3 DNA sequence: TGTGCCATCAGCCTCAATACAGAGACCCAGTACTTC. Its translation is CAISLNTETQYF.

This clonotype is a singleton in its sample. The J gene is TRBJ2-2, the V gene TRBV15, with 10 bases that match TRBD1. The junction had 8 bases not matched to a gene; V was cut back by 2 bases and J by 2 bases. The CDR3 has 18 residues. From germline, CDR1 is LNHNV and CDR2 YYDKDF (reference sequence). The CDR3 sequence is CATSRPSGTGENTGELFF. CDR3 nucleotides: TGTGCCACCAGCAGACCATCCGGGACAGGGGAAAACACCGGGGAGCTGTTTTTT.

The CDR3 DNA sequence: TGTGCCAGCAACAGAGGGACAGGGGATAATTCACCCCTCCACTTT. The encoded protein is CASNRGTGDNSPLHF. The V and J genes are TRBV6-6 and TRBJ1-6; 10 bases are a match to TRBD1. Germline V gene lookup returns CDR1 MNHNY and CDR2 SVGAGI (reference sequence). Unmatched junction bases numbered 5, after V lost 7 bases and J lost 5 bases. CDR3 length: 15 amino acids.